These 29 T cell receptor beta chains came from one sample sequenced in a study of OX40 agonist ivuxolimab in advanced cancers. The data were produced by immunoSEQ multiplex PCR, yet TCRdb's version contains in-frame clones alone and is incomplete. Of about 35,000 clones in the sample, about 82% were seen once. The sample in question was CD4+ or CD8+ T cells sorted from blood, obtained in a trial of the OX40 agonist ivuxolimab. Receptors were obtained from an adult with an advanced solid tumor such as melanoma, head and neck, liver or kidney cancer.

V is TRBV10-3 and J is TRBJ1-1; unclear D gene. The CDR3 runs to 12 residues. CDR1 and CDR2 (germline): ENHRY, SYGVKD. Trimming took 0 bases from V and 6 from J, leaving 5 bases between them. CDR3 sequence reads: CAISESLPEAFF. CDR3 bases: TGTGCCATCAGTGAGTCGTTGCCTGAAGCTTTCTTT.

V usage is TRBV19 and J usage is TRBJ2-7, with 12 nucleotides matching TRBD2. Trimming cost V 4 bases and J 0 bases; bases outside gene matches: 7. CDR3 length equals 17 residues. Germline assignment: CDR1 LNHDA and CDR2 SQIVND (reference sequence). DNA for the CDR3: TGTGCCAGTAGTACCACTAGCGGGGGGCACAGCTCCTACGAGCAGTACTTC. It is translated as CASSTTSGGHSSYEQYF.

The chain recombines TRBV19 with TRBJ2-1; 10 nucleotides match TRBD2. The CDR3 has 15 residues. The germline gives CDR1 LNHDA, CDR2 SQIVND (reference sequence). Trimming removed 3 bases from V and 7 bases from J; junction bases left unmatched: 6. CDR3 nucleotides: TGTGCCAGTAGTATTTCAGCGGGAGGGATGAATGAGCAGTTCTTC. Its protein product is CASSISAGGMNEQFF.

This CDR3 is CASSSLQGDTDTQYF. CDR3 in DNA: TGCGCCAGCAGCTCCCTACAGGGGGACACAGATACGCAGTATTTT. V gene TRBV5-1 combines with J gene TRBJ2-3; TRBD1 aligns across 8 bases. Trimming cost V 3 bases and J 2 bases; bases outside gene matches: 5. CDR1 SGHRS and CDR2 YFSETQ come from the germline V gene. The length of the CDR3 is 15 residues.

The chain combines TRBV19 with TRBJ2-7; no reliable D call. The CDR3 totals 13 residues. From germline, CDR1 is LNHDA and CDR2 SQIVND (reference sequence). Trimming took off 6 bases at V and 6 bases at J, with 15 bases between the two ends. CDR3 DNA: TGTGCCAGTAGCCCTATATCGGGCGGCGAGCAGTACTTC. This sequence encodes CASSPISGGEQYF.

Here the CDR3 DNA reads TGCGCCAGCAGCCAAGAGGGGACCACAGATACGCAGTATTTT. Protein product: CASSQEGTTDTQYF. The J gene is TRBJ2-3, the V gene TRBV4-1; either TRBD1 or TRBD2 may supply D (5 bases each). The CDR3 covers 14 residues. Germline CDR1 and CDR2: MGHRA and YSYEKL. V was shortened by 0 bases and J by 2 bases, with 6 bases between the two germline ends.

The CDR3 protein is CASSSPGTATSYGYTF. CDR3 DNA: TGTGCCAGCAGCTCCCCAGGGACGGCTACCTCCTATGGCTACACCTTC. The gene calls are TRBV7-9 and TRBJ1-2, with D possibly matching TRBD1 (5 bases). CDR1 and CDR2 from the germline V gene are SEHNR and FQNEAQ (reference sequence). CDR3 length: 16 amino acids. Trimming cost V 4 bases and J 4 bases, with 19 bases left between them.

This clone came up once. This may come from a read error, since a much larger clone is one base off. The sample holds other DNA sequences that translate to the same CDR3. This rearrangement joins TRBV7-3 to TRBJ2-3, with 8 bases that match TRBD2. This CDR3 comprises 15 residues. V shed 0 bases, J shed 3 bases, and the junction held 2 bases outside the gene matches. Germline-derived CDR1 and CDR2 are SGHTA and FQGTGA. In nucleotides, the CDR3 is TGTGCCAGCAGCTTAACTAGCGGGGAAACAGATACGCAGTATTTT. Protein: CASSLTSGETDTQYF.

The chain is built from TRBV7-9 and TRBJ2-5; TRBD1 agrees at 10 bases. Germline-derived CDR1 and CDR2 are SEHNR and FQNEAQ (reference sequence). The CDR3 consists of 16 residues. J lost 2 bases, V lost 5 bases, and 8 bases had no gene match. For the CDR3, the DNA is TGTGCCAGCAGCCCTTTACCGGGACAGGGGCAAGAGACCCAGTACTTC. Residues: CASSPLPGQGQETQYF.

The chain couples TRBV7-2 to TRBJ2-3; D is possibly TRBD2 (7 bases). CDR1 SGHTA and CDR2 FQGNSA come from the germline V gene. The V end was cut by 3 bases, the J end by 6 bases, with 16 bases between. The CDR3 runs to 15 residues. The CDR3 region is CASSLRGGESDTQYF. CDR3 bases: TGTGCCAGCAGCTTGAGGGGGGGCGAGTCGGATACGCAGTATTTT.

Points on this clone: The same CDR3 can be traced to other DNA sequences in this sample. The chain uses TRBV29-1 and TRBJ2-1, with TRBD2 identical over 9 bases. This CDR3 is built from 16 residues. The germline V gene encodes CDR1 SQVTM and CDR2 ANQGSEA. The V segment lost 3 bases and the J segment 4 bases; nucleotides outside the gene matches: 10. The CDR3 protein is CSVERRRTSAYNEQFF. CDR3 sequence (DNA): TGCAGCGTTGAGAGAAGGAGGACTAGCGCTTACAATGAGCAGTTCTTC.

The CDR3 DNA is TGTGCCAGCAGCCCCAGGGGGGTGAACACTGAAGCTTTCTTT. Translating gives CASSPRGVNTEAFF. The chain has TRBV28 and TRBJ1-1; 7 nucleotides align to TRBD1. Trimming cost V 6 bases and J 0 bases; bases outside gene matches: 4. This CDR3 contains 14 residues. Germline loops: CDR1 MDHEN, CDR2 SYDVKM.

The chain combines TRBV6-4 with TRBJ2-1; 9 nucleotides line up with TRBD2. J lost 6 bases, V lost 4 bases, and 4 bases had no gene match. The CDR3 sequence is 14 residues long. Germline CDR1 reads MRHNA; CDR2 reads SNTAGT. In DNA form, the CDR3 reads TGTGCCAGCAGTGGACTAGCGGAGTCCAATGAGCAGTTCTTC. This sequence encodes CASSGLAESNEQFF.

J is TRBJ2-3 and V is TRBV9; either TRBD1 or TRBD2 may supply D (6 bases each). The CDR3 is 16 residues long. CDR1 is SGDLS and CDR2 is YYNGEE in the germline V gene. V gave up 5 bases and J gave up 0 bases, with 16 bases separating them. The CDR3 loop is CASSHEGGASTDTQYF. CDR3 coding DNA: TGTGCCAGCAGTCACGAGGGGGGCGCAAGCACAGATACGCAGTATTTT.

As for this clone: Other DNA sequences in the sample encode the same CDR3. The rearrangement joins TRBV27 to TRBJ2-5, with D unresolved. From germline, CDR1 is MNHEY and CDR2 SMNVEV (reference sequence). The CDR3 has 12 residues. The V end lost 6 bases, the J end lost 4 bases, and 9 bases lay between the germline ends. In DNA, the CDR3 is TGTGCCAGCAGCCCGGAAGGAGAGACCCAGTACTTC. It translates to CASSPEGETQYF.

CDR3 region: CASRPGVANYGYTF. The CDR3 DNA sequence: TGTGCCAGCAGACCAGGGGTAGCTAACTATGGCTACACCTTC. This sequence joins TRBV27 and TRBJ1-2; possible D gene TRBD1, 6 bases. Germline V CDR1 and CDR2: MNHEY, SMNVEV (reference sequence). CDR3 size: 14 residues. With 6 bases removed from V and 0 bases from J, the gap between germline ends came to 11 bases.

This rearrangement joins TRBV6-9 to TRBJ2-7, with D tentatively TRBD1 or TRBD2 (5 bases each). V lost 3 bases to trimming and J lost 6 bases, with 9 bases between them. The CDR3 is 12 amino acids. Germline CDR1 and CDR2: MNHGY and SVAAGI. The CDR3 nucleotides are TGTGCCAGCAGTTACGAGGGGCTCGAGCAGTACTTC. This translates into CASSYEGLEQYF.

The chain joins TRBV29-1 to TRBJ2-3, with D perhaps matching TRBD2 (5 bases). V was cut by 8 bases and J by 1 base, with 10 bases left in between. This CDR3 region has 12 residues. Per the germline V gene, CDR1 is SQVTM and CDR2 is ANQGSEA. CDR3: CSLSVGTDTQYF. The CDR3 DNA reads TGCAGCCTTAGCGTAGGCACAGATACGCAGTATTTT.

The gene calls are TRBV10-2 and TRBJ1-1, with 7 bases that match TRBD1. This CDR3 comprises 15 residues. Germline assignment: CDR1 WSHSY and CDR2 SAAADI. Losses at the gene ends were 6 bases for V and 3 bases for J; bases not matched to a gene: 10. CDR3 coding DNA: TGCGCCAGCAGAGACAGGGAGGCAGCGGACACTGAAGCTTTCTTT. As protein: CASRDREAADTEAFF.

The chain combines TRBV4-3 with TRBJ2-3, with 10 bases identical to TRBD2. Trimming took 0 bases from V and 4 from J; bases not matched to a gene: 7. CDR3 size: 17 residues. Germline lookup yields CDR1 LGHNA and CDR2 YSLEER. CDR3: CASSQEFTSGAPDTQYF. As DNA, the CDR3 is TGCGCCAGCAGCCAAGAGTTTACTAGCGGGGCCCCAGATACGCAGTATTTT.

The V and J genes are TRBV19 and TRBJ2-1, with TRBD2 identical over 8 bases. Germline values: CDR1 LNHDA, CDR2 SQIVND (reference sequence). With 4 bases clipped from V and 3 bases from J, the junction kept 5 bases outside the gene matches. This CDR3 has 15 amino acids. The CDR3 reads CASSTYSGDYNEQFF. In DNA, the CDR3 is TGTGCCAGTAGTACCTATAGCGGGGACTACAATGAGCAGTTCTTC.

J is TRBJ2-1 and V is TRBV6-4, with D possibly being TRBD2 (6 bases). V lost 5 bases, J lost 0 bases, and 17 bases lay in between. The CDR3 extends over 17 amino acids. Germline CDR1 and CDR2: MRHNA and SNTAGT. The DNA for the CDR3 is TGTGCCAGCAGTCCCTTTCCTAGCGTGACCTCCTACAATGAGCAGTTCTTC. Its translation: CASSPFPSVTSYNEQFF.

The gene calls are TRBV5-4 and TRBJ1-3, with 7 nucleotides matching TRBD1. The ends lost 5 bases at V and 4 bases at J; junction bases unmatched: 3. The length of the CDR3 is 13 residues. Germline CDR1 and CDR2: SGHNT and YYREEE (reference sequence). CDR3 coding DNA: TGTGCCAGCAGTGCAGGGGGGGGAAACACCATATATTTT. It specifies CASSAGGGNTIYF.

The V gene is TRBV28, the J gene TRBJ2-2; 12 nucleotides match TRBD2. V was pared by 2 bases and J by 0 bases, with 7 bases of the junction left unmatched. Germline CDR1 and CDR2: MDHEN and SYDVKM. CDR3 length: 19 residues. Here the CDR3 DNA reads TGTGCCAGCAGTTTACTTTTGACTAGCGGGGGAGCGAACACCGGGGAGCTGTTTTTT. Encoded protein: CASSLLLTSGGANTGELFF.

This sequence joins TRBV11-2 and TRBJ2-5, with D perhaps TRBD2 (7 bases). Germline-derived CDR1 and CDR2 are SGHAT and FQNNGV. This CDR3 is built from 17 residues. The V end lost 5 bases, the J end lost 3 bases, and 22 bases lay between the germline ends. CDR3 DNA sequence: TGTGCCAGCAGCCACCTTGGGGCGGGGGCTTTGGAAGAGACCCAGTACTTC. It yields the protein CASSHLGAGALEETQYF.

The rearrangement links TRBV28 to TRBJ2-3, with a weak D call TRBD2 (5 bases). Looked up from germline, CDR1 is MDHEN and CDR2 is SYDVKM. V shed 3 bases and J shed 0 bases, with 22 bases lying between them. The CDR3 is 19 amino acids. The DNA for the CDR3 is TGTGCCAGCAGTTTGCCCCCAGGCTGGGAGCGGTCTAGCACAGATACGCAGTATTTT. It is translated as CASSLPPGWERSSTDTQYF.

The gene calls are TRBV6-1 and TRBJ2-2; the D gene is possibly TRBD2 (7 bases). Trimming left V 3 bases short and J 7 bases short, with 15 bases between. The length of the CDR3 is 15 residues. Germline V gene data show CDR1 as MNHNS and CDR2 as SASEGT. Written as DNA, the CDR3 is TGTGCCAGCAGTGAGTCTGGGGGGGGCAGCGGGGAGCTGTTTTTT. It codes for CASSESGGGSGELFF.

This chain uses TRBV28 with TRBJ2-1; tentatively, D is TRBD1 (5 bases). This CDR3 contains 14 residues. Between the trimmed V and J ends, which lost 8 bases and 5 bases, there was a span of 16 bases. Germline CDR1 reads MDHEN; CDR2 reads SYDVKM. Here the CDR3 DNA reads TGTGCCAGCCTCAGGGTTGGTACACACAATGAGCAGTTCTTC. Translated: CASLRVGTHNEQFF.

The rearrangement links TRBV27 to TRBJ2-7; TRBD2 matches at 8 bases. Germline loops: CDR1 MNHEY, CDR2 SMNVEV (reference sequence). V trimming: 2 bases; J trimming: 6 bases; junction bases outside the gene matches: 3. This CDR3 is built from 13 residues. The CDR3 region is CASSLAGGSEQYF. DNA for the CDR3: TGTGCCAGCAGTTTAGCGGGGGGCAGCGAGCAGTACTTC.